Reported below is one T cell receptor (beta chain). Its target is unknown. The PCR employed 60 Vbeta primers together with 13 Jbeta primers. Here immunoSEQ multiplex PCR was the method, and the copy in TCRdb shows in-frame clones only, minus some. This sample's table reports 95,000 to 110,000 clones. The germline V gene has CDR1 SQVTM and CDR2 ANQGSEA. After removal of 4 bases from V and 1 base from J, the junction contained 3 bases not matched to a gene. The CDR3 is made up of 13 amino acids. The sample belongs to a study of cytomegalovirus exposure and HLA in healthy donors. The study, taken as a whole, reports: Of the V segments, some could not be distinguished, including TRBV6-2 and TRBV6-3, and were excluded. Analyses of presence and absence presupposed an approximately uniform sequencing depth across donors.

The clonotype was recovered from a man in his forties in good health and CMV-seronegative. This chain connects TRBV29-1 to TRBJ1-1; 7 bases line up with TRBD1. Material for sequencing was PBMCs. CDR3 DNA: TGCAGCGTTGGGACAGGATCGAACACTGAAGCTTTCTTT. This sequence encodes CSVGTGSNTEAFF. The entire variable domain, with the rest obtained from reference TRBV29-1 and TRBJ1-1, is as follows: SAVISQKPSRDICQRGTSLTIQCQVDSQVTMMFWYRQQPGQSLTLIATANQGSEATYESGFVIDKFPISRPNLTFSTLTVSNMSPEDSSIYLCSVGTGSNTEAFFGQGTRLTVV.